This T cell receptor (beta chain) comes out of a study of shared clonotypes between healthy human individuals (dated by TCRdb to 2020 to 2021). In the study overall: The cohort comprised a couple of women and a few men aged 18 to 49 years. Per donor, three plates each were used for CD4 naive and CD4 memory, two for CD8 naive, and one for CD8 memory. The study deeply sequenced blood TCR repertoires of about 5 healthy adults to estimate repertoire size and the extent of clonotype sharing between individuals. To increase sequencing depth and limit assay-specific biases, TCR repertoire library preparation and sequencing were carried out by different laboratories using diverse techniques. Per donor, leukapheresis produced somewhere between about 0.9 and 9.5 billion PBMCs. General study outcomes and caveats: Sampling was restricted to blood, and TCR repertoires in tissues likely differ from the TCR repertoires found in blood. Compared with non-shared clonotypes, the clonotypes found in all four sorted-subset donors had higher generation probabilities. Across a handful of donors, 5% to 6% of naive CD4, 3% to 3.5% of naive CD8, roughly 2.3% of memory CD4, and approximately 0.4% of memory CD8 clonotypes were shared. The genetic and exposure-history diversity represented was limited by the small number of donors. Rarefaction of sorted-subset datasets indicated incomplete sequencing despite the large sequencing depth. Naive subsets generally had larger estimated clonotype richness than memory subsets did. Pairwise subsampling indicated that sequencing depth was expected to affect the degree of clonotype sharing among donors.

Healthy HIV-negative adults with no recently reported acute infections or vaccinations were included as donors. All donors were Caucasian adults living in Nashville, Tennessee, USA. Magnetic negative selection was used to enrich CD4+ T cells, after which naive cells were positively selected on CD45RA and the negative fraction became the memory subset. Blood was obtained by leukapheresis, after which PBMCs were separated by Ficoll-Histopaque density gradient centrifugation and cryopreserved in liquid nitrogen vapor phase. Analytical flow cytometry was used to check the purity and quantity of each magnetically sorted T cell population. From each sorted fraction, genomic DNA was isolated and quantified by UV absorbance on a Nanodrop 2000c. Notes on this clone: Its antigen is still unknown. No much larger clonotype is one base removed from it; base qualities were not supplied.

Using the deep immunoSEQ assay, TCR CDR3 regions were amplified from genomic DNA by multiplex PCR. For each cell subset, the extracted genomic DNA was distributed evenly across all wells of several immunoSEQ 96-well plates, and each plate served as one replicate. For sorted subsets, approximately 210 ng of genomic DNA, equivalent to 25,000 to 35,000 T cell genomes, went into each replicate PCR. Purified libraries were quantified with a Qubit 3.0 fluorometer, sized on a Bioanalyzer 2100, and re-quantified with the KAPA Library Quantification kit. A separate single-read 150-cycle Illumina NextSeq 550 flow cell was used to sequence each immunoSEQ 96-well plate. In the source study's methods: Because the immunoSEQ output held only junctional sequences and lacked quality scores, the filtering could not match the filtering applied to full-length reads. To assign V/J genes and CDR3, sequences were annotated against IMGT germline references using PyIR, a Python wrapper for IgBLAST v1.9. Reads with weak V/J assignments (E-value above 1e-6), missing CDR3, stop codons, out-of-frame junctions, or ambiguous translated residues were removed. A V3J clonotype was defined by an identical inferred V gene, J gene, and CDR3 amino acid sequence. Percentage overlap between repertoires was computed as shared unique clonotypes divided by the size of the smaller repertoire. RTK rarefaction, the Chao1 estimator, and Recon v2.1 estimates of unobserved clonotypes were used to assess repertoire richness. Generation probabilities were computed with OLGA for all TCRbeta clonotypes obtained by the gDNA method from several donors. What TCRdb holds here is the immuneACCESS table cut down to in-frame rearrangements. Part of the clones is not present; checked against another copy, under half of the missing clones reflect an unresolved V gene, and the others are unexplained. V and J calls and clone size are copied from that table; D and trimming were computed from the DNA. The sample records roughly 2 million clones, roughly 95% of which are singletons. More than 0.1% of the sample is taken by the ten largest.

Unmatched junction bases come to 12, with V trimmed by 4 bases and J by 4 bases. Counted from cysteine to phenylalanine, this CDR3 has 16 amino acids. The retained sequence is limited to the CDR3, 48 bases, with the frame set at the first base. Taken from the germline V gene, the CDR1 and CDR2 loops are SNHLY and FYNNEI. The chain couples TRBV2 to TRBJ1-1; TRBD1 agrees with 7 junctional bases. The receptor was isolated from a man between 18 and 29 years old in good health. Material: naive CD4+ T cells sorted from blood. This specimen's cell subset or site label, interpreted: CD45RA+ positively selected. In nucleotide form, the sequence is TGTGCCAGCAGTGGAGACAGGGCCCTGGAGGGCACTGAAGCTTTCTTT. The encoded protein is CASSGDRALEGTEAFF.